Following are 21 T cell receptor beta chains from one sample sequenced in a study of cytomegalovirus exposure and HLA in healthy donors. Primers: 60 Vbeta forward and 13 Jbeta reverse. Assay: immunoSEQ multiplex PCR; the TCRdb copy retains only in-frame clones and omits some. Here the sample table reports about 130,000 clones. Sequenced material: PBMCs. These receptor sequences come from a young man in good health and CMV-seronegative.

The gene calls are TRBV7-9 and TRBJ2-7; the D gene is possibly TRBD1 (6 bases). CDR3 length: 15 amino acids. Germline V gene data show CDR1 as SEHNR and CDR2 as FQNEAQ (reference sequence). The germline V and J ends were trimmed by 6 bases and 3 bases, with 18 bases remaining between them. The CDR3 DNA reads as TGTGCCAGCAGTTCTACCGGGACAAATGACTACGAGCAGTACTTC. Its protein product is CASSSTGTNDYEQYF. Combining the CDR3 with reference TRBV7-9 and TRBJ2-7 gives the whole variable domain DTGVSQNPRHKITKRGQNVTFRCDPISEHNRLYWYRQTLGQGPEFLTYFQNEAQLEKSRLLSDRFSAERPKGSFSTLEIQRTEQGDSAMYLCASSSTGTNDYEQYFGPGTRLTVT.

The chain carries TRBV23-1 and TRBJ1-1; weak D call: TRBD1 (5 bases). TRBV23-1 carries the ORF label, with uncertain function. This CDR3 region has 19 residues. Deletions cut 3 bases from V and 3 bases from J, with 26 bases between. The CDR3 DNA reads as TGCGCCAGCAGTCACGCGCGGGCCAGACGGGGGATTGGATACACTGAAGCTTTCTTT. Amino acids: CASSHARARRGIGYTEAFF.

V gene TRBV7-2 combines with J gene TRBJ1-3; D is possibly TRBD1 (6 bases). Trimming stripped 1 base from V and 0 bases from J, with 7 bases between. Germline CDR1 SGHTA, CDR2 FQGNSA. The CDR3 loop spans 15 amino acids. CDR3 residues: CASSLEGGSGNTIYF. CDR3 nucleotides: TGTGCCAGCAGCTTAGAAGGGGGCTCTGGAAACACCATATATTTT.

The V call is TRBV7-3, the J call TRBJ2-1; D perhaps matches TRBD1 (5 bases). CDR3 length: 14 residues. Germline-derived CDR1 and CDR2 are SGHTA and FQGTGA. Deletions cut 2 bases from V and 4 bases from J, with 9 bases between. CDR3 sequence reads: CASSLDSLYNEQFF. The CDR3 DNA reads as TGTGCCAGCAGCTTAGACAGCCTTTACAATGAGCAGTTCTTC.

The CDR3 DNA reads as TGTGCCAGCAGCTCGCCGGGACTAGCGGGCAATGAGCAGTTCTTC. Encoded protein: CASSSPGLAGNEQFF. The rearrangement joins TRBV7-6 to TRBJ2-1, with 12 bases that match TRBD2. The CDR3 has 15 amino acids. With 4 bases clipped from V and 6 bases from J, the junction kept 4 bases outside the gene matches. Germline V gene data show CDR1 as SGHVS and CDR2 as FNYEAQ.

J is TRBJ2-3 and V is TRBV5-1; D gene uncertain. This CDR3 has 15 amino acids. Between the trimmed V and J ends, which lost 5 bases and 1 base, there was a span of 14 bases. Germline V gene sequence: CDR1 SGHRS, CDR2 YFSETQ. The CDR3 reads CASRTPLRGTDTQYF. The CDR3 region has the DNA TGCGCCAGCAGGACACCACTTCGCGGCACAGATACGCAGTATTTT.

The chain employs TRBV9 and TRBJ2-7; D possibly corresponds to TRBD2 (5 bases). Germline values: CDR1 SGDLS, CDR2 YYNGEE. With 1 base removed from V and 0 bases from J, the gap between germline ends came to 8 bases. CDR3 length: 14 residues. The CDR3 region has the DNA TGTGCCAGCAGCGTAACTAGTTTCTCCTACGAGCAGTACTTC. Its protein product is CASSVTSFSYEQYF.

Comment on this clone: Other nucleotide sequences in the sample specify the same CDR3. This chain uses TRBV2 with TRBJ2-7; the match to TRBD2 covers 9 bases. V was clipped by 5 bases and J by 4 bases; unmatched bases: 15. Germline V lookup: CDR1 SNHLY, CDR2 FYNNEI. This CDR3 has 17 amino acids. The CDR3 reads CASSRPLGREGRYEQYF. The CDR3 DNA reads TGTGCCAGCAGTCGCCCCCTCGGGCGGGAGGGTAGGTACGAGCAGTACTTC.

J is TRBJ2-1 and V is TRBV19; possible D gene TRBD2, 7 bases. The CDR3 totals 15 residues. V was clipped by 7 bases and J by 7 bases, with 20 bases between them. Germline values: CDR1 LNHDA, CDR2 SQIVND (reference sequence). Here the CDR3 DNA reads TGTGCCAGTACCGGGCGAGGGGGAGGGCGGAATGAGCAGTTCTTC. Translating it yields CASTGRGGGRNEQFF.

The V call is TRBV5-5, the J call TRBJ2-5; D perhaps matches TRBD1 (5 bases). CDR1 SGHKS and CDR2 YYEKEE come from the germline V gene (reference sequence). This CDR3 region has 15 residues. The V end lost 4 bases, the J end lost 1 base, and 14 bases lay between the germline ends. The CDR3 DNA reads TGTGCCAGCAGCGTCCTAGAAGGGGTCCAAGAGACCCAGTACTTC. Protein product: CASSVLEGVQETQYF. Combining the CDR3 with reference TRBV5-5 and TRBJ2-5 gives the whole variable domain DAGVTQSPTHLIKTRGQQVTLRCSPISGHKSVSWYQQVLGQGPQFIFQYYEKEERGRGNFPDRFSARQFPNYSSELNVNALLLGDSALYLCASSVLEGVQETQYFGPGTRLLVL.

CDR3 nucleotide sequence: TGTGCCAGTAGTATAGCCGAGACAGGGGATGAAAAACTGTTTTTT. The encoded protein is CASSIAETGDEKLFF. The gene calls are TRBV19 and TRBJ1-4; 8 bases are shared with TRBD1. Trimming took 1 base from V and 6 from J; bases not matched to a gene: 4. This CDR3 is built from 15 residues. Germline V lookup: CDR1 LNHDA, CDR2 SQIVND (reference sequence). Combining the CDR3 with reference TRBV19 and TRBJ1-4 gives the whole variable domain DGGITQSPKYLFRKEGQNVTLSCEQNLNHDAMYWYRQDPGQGLRLIYYSQIVNDFQKGDIAEGYSVSREKKESFPLTVTSAQKNPTAFYLCASSIAETGDEKLFFGSGTQLSVL.

The chain's CDR3 is CASSWASGNEQFF. CDR3 DNA sequence: TGTGCCAGCAGTTGGGCTAGCGGTAATGAGCAGTTCTTC. The chain joins TRBV27 to TRBJ2-1; the match to TRBD2 covers 7 bases. The CDR3 covers 13 residues. Germline assignment: CDR1 MNHEY and CDR2 SMNVEV (reference sequence). The J segment lost 7 bases and the V segment lost 4 bases, leaving 4 bases of the junction unmatched.

The gene calls are TRBV6-4 and TRBJ2-1; D is unresolved. The germline gives CDR1 MRHNA, CDR2 SNTAGT. V dropped 0 bases and J dropped 7 bases, with 10 bases sitting between them. CDR3 length equals 14 residues. The CDR3: CASSDSEEANEQFF. The CDR3 DNA reads as TGTGCCAGCAGTGACTCAGAGGAAGCTAATGAGCAGTTCTTC.

The V gene is TRBV7-2, the J gene TRBJ2-1; no clear D gene. The ends were cut back, 4 bases at V and 0 bases at J, with 4 bases in the middle. The germline gives CDR1 SGHTA, CDR2 FQGNSA. CDR3 length: 13 residues. For the CDR3, the DNA is TGTGCCAGCAGCTCCCGCTCCTACAATGAGCAGTTCTTC. Encoded protein: CASSSRSYNEQFF.

The J gene is TRBJ2-1, the V gene TRBV6-6; 8 bases fit TRBD2. Germline lookup yields CDR1 MNHNY and CDR2 SVGAGI (reference sequence). CDR3 length equals 13 residues. V shed 2 bases and J 7 bases; nucleotides not matched to a gene: 1. CDR3: CASSYVAGNEQFF. The CDR3 DNA follows: TGTGCCAGCAGTTACGTAGCGGGGAATGAGCAGTTCTTC.

The rearrangement links TRBV18 to TRBJ2-1; the D gene is possibly TRBD2 (5 bases). Per the germline V gene, CDR1 is KGHSH and CDR2 is LQKENI. V was cut by 3 bases and J by 5 bases, with 11 bases left in between. The CDR3 consists of 14 residues. The CDR3 DNA sequence: TGTGCCAGCTCACCGGGGAATAGCGACAATGAGCAGTTCTTC. Translation: CASSPGNSDNEQFF.

The chain recombines TRBV28 with TRBJ1-5, with D possibly matching TRBD1 (6 bases). Trimming removed 7 bases from V and 0 bases from J, with 13 bases in between. CDR1 and CDR2 (germline): MDHEN, SYDVKM. This CDR3 region has 15 residues. The CDR3 region is CASTGQSGSNQPQHF. CDR3 coding DNA: TGTGCCAGCACCGGACAGTCCGGTAGCAATCAGCCCCAGCATTTT.

V gene TRBV27 combines with J gene TRBJ1-5, with D possibly being TRBD1 (6 bases). This CDR3 region has 14 residues. Trimming pared 5 bases from V and 2 bases from J, leaving 10 bases between. Germline CDR1 MNHEY, CDR2 SMNVEV (reference sequence). As DNA, the CDR3 is TGTGCCAGCAGTCTAAACAGGGGCAATCAGCCCCAGCATTTT. It specifies CASSLNRGNQPQHF.

This chain uses TRBV6-1 with TRBJ2-7, with a tentative D call TRBD2 (6 bases). The CDR3 runs 14 residues. From germline, CDR1 is MNHNS and CDR2 SASEGT. V was shortened by 3 bases and J by 3 bases, with 12 bases between the two germline ends. The CDR3 coding sequence is TGTGCCAGCAGTGATTCGGGACTCAGCTACGAGCAGTACTTC. It translates to CASSDSGLSYEQYF.

The rearrangement joins TRBV28 to TRBJ1-2; TRBD1 matches 7 bases. V was pared by 4 bases and J by 8 bases, with 7 bases of the junction left unmatched. This CDR3 region has 13 residues. Germline CDR1 reads MDHEN; CDR2 reads SYDVKM. DNA of the CDR3: TGTGCCAGCAGTTCCTCGACAGGGCGAGGCTACACCTTC. This encodes CASSSSTGRGYTF.

The chain uses TRBV7-8 and TRBJ2-7, with a possible D match to TRBD2 (6 bases). There are 16 residues in the CDR3. Trimming shortened V by 5 bases and J by 3 bases, and 20 bases separated the two germline ends. Germline V gene data show CDR1 as SGHVS and CDR2 as FQNEAQ. The CDR3 spells CASSVSGGAGGYEQYF. Here the CDR3 DNA reads TGTGCCAGCAGCGTAAGCGGTGGGGCCGGGGGCTACGAGCAGTACTTC.